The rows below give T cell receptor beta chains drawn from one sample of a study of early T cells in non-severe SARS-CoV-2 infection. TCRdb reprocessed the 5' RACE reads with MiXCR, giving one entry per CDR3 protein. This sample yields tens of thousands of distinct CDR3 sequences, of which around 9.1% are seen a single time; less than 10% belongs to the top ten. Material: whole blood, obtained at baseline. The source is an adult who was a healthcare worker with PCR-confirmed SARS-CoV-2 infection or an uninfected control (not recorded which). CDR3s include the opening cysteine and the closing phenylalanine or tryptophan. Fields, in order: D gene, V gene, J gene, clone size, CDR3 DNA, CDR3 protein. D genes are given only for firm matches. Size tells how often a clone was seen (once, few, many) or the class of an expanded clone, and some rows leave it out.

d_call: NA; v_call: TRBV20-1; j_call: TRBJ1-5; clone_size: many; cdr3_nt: TGCAGTGCTAGAGATTATCAGAAGTCCGGGCGTAGTCAGCCCCAGCATTTT; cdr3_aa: CSARDYQKSGRSQPQHF
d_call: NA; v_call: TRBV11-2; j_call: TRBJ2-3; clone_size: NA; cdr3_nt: TGTGCCAGCAGCTTAGATCAAGGGCAGGTGGCTACGCAGTATTTT; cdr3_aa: CASSLDQGQVATQYF
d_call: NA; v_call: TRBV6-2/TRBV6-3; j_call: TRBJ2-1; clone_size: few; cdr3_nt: TGTGCCAGCAGTTACTCCGGCAGGGGTTCCTACAATGAGCAGTTCTTC; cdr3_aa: CASSYSGRGSYNEQFF
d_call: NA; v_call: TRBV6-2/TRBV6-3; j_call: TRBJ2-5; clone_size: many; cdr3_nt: TGTGCCAGCAGTTACACAAAAGAGACCCAGTACTTC; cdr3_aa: CASSYTKETQYF
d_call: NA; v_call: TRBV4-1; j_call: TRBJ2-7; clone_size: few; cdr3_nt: TGCGCCAGCAGCCCCAGGCTCGGTACCTACGAGCAGTACTTC; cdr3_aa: CASSPRLGTYEQYF
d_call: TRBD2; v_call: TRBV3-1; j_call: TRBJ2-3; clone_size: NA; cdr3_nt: TGTGCCAGCAGCCACTCCCTAGCGGGGGGAGATACGCAGTATTTT; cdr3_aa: CASSHSLAGGDTQYF
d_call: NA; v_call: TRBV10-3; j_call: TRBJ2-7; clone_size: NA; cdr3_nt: TGTGCCATCAGTGCCGAAAGACGGGGATCCTACGAGCAGTACTTC; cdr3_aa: CAISAERRGSYEQYF
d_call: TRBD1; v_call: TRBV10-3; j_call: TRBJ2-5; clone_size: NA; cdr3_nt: TGTGCCATCGGACAGGGGGGCTTCCAAGAGACCCAGTACTTC; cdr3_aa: CAIGQGGFQETQYF
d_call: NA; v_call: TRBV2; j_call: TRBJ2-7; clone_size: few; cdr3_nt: TGTGCCAGCAGTGAAGAGAACTACGAGCAGTACTTC; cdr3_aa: CASSEENYEQYF
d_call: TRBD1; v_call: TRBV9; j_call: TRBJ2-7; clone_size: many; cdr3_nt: TGTGCCAGCAGCGTAGCACAGGGGGCGCGGGAGCAGTACTTC; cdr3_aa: CASSVAQGAREQYF
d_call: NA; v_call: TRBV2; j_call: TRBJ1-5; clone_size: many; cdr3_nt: TGTGCCAGCAGTGAAGATTCGGGAAGCAATCAGCCCCAGCATTTT; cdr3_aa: CASSEDSGSNQPQHF
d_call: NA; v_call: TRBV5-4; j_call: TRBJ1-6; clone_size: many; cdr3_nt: TGTGCCAGCAGCTTCGACGGATTTAGGTCACCCCTCCACTTT; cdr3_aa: CASSFDGFRSPLHF
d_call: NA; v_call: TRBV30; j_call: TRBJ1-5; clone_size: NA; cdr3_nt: NA; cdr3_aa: CAISVPGGEEPQHF
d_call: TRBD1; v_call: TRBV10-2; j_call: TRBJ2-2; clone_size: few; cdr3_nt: TGCGCCAGCAGTGAGTTAGGACAGGGGGCTTTGAACACCGGGGAGCTGTTTTTT; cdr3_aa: CASSELGQGALNTGELFF
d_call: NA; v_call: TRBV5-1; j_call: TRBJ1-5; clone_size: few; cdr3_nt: TGCGCCAGCAGTCCAGGGATGGGGAGCAATCAGCCCCAGCATTTT; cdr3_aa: CASSPGMGSNQPQHF
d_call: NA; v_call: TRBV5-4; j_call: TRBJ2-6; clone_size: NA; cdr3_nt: TGTGCCAGCAAATCTGGAGGGGCGCAGGGGGCCAACGTCCTGACTTTC; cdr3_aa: CASKSGGAQGANVLTF
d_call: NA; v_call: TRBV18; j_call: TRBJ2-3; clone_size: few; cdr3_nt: TGTGCCAGCTCACCTAATCCGCAGTCCACAGATACGCAGTATTTT; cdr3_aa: CASSPNPQSTDTQYF
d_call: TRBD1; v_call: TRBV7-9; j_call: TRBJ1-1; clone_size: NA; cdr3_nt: TGTGCCAGCAGCTCTGGATCGGGACAGTATAGTGAAGCTTTCTTT; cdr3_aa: CASSSGSGQYSEAFF
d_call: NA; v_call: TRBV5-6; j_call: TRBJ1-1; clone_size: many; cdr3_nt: TGTGCCAGCAGCTTGTATCAAGGGGTCACTGAAGCTTTCTTT; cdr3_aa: CASSLYQGVTEAFF
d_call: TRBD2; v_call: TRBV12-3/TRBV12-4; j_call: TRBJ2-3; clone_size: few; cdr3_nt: TGTGCCAGCAGTTTGTTGACTAGCGGGGGCCCTCTGGGGGATACGCAGTATTTT; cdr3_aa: CASSLLTSGGPLGDTQYF
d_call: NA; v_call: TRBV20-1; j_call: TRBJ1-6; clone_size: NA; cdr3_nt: TGCAGTGCTAGAAGCAGGGGCTCCTATAATTCACCCCTCCACTTT; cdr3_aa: CSARSRGSYNSPLHF
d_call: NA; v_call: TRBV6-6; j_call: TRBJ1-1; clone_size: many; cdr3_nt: TGTGCCAGCAGTTACTCACAGGGAGGGTTTCGCACTGAAGCTTTCTTT; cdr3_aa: CASSYSQGGFRTEAFF
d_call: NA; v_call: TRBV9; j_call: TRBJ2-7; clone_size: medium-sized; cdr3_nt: TGTGCCAGCGGACCGACAGACTCCTACTACGAGCAGTACTTC; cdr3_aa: CASGPTDSYYEQYF
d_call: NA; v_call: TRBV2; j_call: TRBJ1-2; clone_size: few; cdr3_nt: TGTGCCAGCAGTGAGAACAGGGTCGACTATGGCTACACCTTC; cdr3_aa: CASSENRVDYGYTF
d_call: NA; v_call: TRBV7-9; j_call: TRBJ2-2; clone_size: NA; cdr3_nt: TGTGCCAGCAGCTTCCCTAGTAGAACCGGGGAGCTGTTTTTT; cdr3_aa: CASSFPSRTGELFF
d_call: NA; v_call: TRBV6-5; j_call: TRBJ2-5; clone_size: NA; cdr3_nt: TGTGCCAGCAGTTACGGGGGGCAGAGTGGGACCCAGTACTTC; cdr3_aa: CASSYGGQSGTQYF
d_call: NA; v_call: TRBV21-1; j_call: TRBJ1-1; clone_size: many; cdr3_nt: TGTGCCAGCAGCAAAGGAACGGTGAACACTGAAGCTTTCTTT; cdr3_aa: CASSKGTVNTEAFF
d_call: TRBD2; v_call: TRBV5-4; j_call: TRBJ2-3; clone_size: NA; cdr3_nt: TGTGCCAGCAGCTGGGCCTCAACTAGCGGGAATACGGATACGCAGTATTTT; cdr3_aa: CASSWASTSGNTDTQYF
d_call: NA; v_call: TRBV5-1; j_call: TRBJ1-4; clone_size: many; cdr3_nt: TGCGCCAGCAGCCCGGCCCCAACTAATGAAAAACTGTTTTTT; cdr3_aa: CASSPAPTNEKLFF
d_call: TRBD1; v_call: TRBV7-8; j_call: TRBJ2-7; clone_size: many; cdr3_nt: TGTGCCAGCAGCTTATTGACAGGGGTAAACGAGCAGTACTTC; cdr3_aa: CASSLLTGVNEQYF
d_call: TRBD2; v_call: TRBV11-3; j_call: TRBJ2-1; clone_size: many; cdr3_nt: TGTGCCAGCAGCTTAAGCGGGAGCTCCTACAATGAGCAGTTCTTC; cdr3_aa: CASSLSGSSYNEQFF
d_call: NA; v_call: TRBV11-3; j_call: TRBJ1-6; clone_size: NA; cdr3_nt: TGTGCCAGCAGCTCATCATGGGGGAGCAATTCACCCCTCCACTTT; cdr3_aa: CASSSSWGSNSPLHF
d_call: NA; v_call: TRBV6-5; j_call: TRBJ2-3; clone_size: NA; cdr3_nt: TGTGCCAGCAGCCCTAGGGGTGGTAGCACAGATACGCAGTATTTT; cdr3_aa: CASSPRGGSTDTQYF
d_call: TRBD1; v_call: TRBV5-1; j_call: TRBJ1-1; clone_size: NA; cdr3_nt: TGCGCCAGCAGACTCGACAGGGGGGTAGCTTTCTTT; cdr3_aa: CASRLDRGVAFF
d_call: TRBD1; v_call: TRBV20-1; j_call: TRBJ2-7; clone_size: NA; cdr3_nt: TGCAGTGCTAGGATCCGGAACAGGGGAGATTACGAGCAGTACTTC; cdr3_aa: CSARIRNRGDYEQYF
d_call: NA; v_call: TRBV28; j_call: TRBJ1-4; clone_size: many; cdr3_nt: TGTGCCAGCAGCCCACTCAGCCCCTCGGGGGGTGAAAAACTGTTTTTT; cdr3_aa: CASSPLSPSGGEKLFF
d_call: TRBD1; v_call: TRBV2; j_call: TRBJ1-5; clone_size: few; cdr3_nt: TGTGCCAGCAGTGAAGGGCCTCAGGGGGCCCTAAATCAGCCCCAGCATTTT; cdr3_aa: CASSEGPQGALNQPQHF
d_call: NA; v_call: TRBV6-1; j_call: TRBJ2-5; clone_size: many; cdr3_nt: TGTGCCAGCAGTGAACGGAGGGGCCGGGGGTACCAAGAGACCCAGTACTTC; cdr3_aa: CASSERRGRGYQETQYF
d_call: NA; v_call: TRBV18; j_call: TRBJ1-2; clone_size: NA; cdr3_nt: TGTACCAGCTCACCACAGTCGGACATCTATGGCTACACCTTC; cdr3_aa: CTSSPQSDIYGYTF
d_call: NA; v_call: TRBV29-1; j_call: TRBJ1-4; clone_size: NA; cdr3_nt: TGCAGCGCCAGGGACGTCGGAAATGAAAAACTGTTTTTT; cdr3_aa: CSARDVGNEKLFF